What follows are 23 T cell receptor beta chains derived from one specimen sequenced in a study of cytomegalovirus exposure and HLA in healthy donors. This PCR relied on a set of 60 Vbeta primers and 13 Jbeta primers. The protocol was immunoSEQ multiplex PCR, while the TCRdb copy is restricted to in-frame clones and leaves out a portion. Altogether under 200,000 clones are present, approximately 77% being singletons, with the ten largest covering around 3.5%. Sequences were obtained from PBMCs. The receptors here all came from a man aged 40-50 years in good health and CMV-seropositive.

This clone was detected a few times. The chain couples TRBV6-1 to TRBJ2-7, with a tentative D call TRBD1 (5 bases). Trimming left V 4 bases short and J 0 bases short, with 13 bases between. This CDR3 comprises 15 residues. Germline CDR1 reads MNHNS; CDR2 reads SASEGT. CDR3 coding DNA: TGTGCCAGCAGTGTTGACCAGGGTGGCTCCTACGAGCAGTACTTC. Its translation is CASSVDQGGSYEQYF.

The CDR3 DNA reads as TGTGCCAGCTCATCCCGACAGGGCTATCAGCCCCAGCATTTT. Translation gives CASSSRQGYQPQHF. V is TRBV18 and J is TRBJ1-5; 7 bases match TRBD1. V gave up 5 bases and J gave up 5 bases; unmatched junction bases: 6. Germline CDR1 is KGHSH and CDR2 is LQKENI. The CDR3 loop spans 14 amino acids.

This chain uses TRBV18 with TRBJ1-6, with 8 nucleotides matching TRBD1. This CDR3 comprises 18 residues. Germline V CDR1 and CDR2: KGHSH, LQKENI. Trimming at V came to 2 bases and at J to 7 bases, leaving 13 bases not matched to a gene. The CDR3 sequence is CASSPGDGQGFPNSPLHF. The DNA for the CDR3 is TGTGCCAGCTCACCAGGGGACGGACAGGGCTTCCCGAATTCACCCCTCCACTTT.

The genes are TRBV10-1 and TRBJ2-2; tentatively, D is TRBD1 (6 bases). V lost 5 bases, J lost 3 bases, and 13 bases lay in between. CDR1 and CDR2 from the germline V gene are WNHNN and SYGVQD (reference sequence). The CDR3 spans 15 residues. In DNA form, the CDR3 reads TGCGCCAGCAGTCCACAGGGTTTTGACACCGGGGAGCTGTTTTTT. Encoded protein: CASSPQGFDTGELFF.

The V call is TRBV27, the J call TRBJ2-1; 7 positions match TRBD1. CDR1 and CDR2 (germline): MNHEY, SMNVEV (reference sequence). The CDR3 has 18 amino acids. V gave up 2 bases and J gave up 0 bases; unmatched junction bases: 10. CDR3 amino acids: CASSLGTRTGGSYNEQFF. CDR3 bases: TGTGCCAGCAGTTTAGGTACACGGACAGGCGGCTCCTACAATGAGCAGTTCTTC.

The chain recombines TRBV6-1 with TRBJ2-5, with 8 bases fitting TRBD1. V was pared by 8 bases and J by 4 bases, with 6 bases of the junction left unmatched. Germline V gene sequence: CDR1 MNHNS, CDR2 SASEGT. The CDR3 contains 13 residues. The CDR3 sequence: CASYRGKGETQYF. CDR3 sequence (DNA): TGTGCCAGCTACAGGGGGAAGGGAGAGACCCAGTACTTC.

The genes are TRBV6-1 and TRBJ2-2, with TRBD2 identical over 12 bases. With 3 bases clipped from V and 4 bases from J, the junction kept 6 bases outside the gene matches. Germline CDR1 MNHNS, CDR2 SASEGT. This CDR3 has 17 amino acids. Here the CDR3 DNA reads TGTGCCAGCAGTGAGCTAGCGGGAGGGCCAAGCACCGGGGAGCTGTTTTTT. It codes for CASSELAGGPSTGELFF.

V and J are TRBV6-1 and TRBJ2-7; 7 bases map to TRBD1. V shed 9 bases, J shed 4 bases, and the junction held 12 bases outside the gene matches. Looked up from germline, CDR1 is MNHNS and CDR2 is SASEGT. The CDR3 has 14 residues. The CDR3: CASSIGKGAYEQYF. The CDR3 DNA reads TGTGCCAGTAGTATAGGGAAGGGGGCATACGAGCAGTACTTC.

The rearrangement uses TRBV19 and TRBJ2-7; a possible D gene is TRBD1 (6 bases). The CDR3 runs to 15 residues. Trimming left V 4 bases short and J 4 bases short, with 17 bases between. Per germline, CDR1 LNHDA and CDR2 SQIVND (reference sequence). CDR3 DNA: TGTGCCAGTAGTAGCCCGCGGACAGAAAAGTACGAGCAGTACTTC. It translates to CASSSPRTEKYEQYF. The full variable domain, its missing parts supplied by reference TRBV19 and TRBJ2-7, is DGGITQSPKYLFRKEGQNVTLSCEQNLNHDAMYWYRQDPGQGLRLIYYSQIVNDFQKGDIAEGYSVSREKKESFPLTVTSAQKNPTAFYLCASSSPRTEKYEQYFGPGTRLTVT.

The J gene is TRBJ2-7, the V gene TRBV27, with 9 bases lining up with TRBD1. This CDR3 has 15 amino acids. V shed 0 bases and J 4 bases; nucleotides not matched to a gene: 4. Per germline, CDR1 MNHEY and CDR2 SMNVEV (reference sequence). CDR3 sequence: CASSLSDRGSYEQYF. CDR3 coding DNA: TGTGCCAGCAGTTTATCCGACAGGGGGTCGTACGAGCAGTACTTC.

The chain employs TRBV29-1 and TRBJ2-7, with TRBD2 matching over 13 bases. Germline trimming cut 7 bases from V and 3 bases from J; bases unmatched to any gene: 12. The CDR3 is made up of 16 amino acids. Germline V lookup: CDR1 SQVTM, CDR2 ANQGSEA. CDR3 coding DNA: TGCAGCGCCTCACAGCCGGGACTAGCGGGACTCTACGAGCAGTACTTC. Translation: CSASQPGLAGLYEQYF.

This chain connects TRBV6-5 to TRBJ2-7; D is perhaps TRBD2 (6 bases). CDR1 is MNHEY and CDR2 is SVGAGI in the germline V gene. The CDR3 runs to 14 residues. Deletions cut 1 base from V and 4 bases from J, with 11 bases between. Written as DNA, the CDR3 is TGTGCCAGCAGTTACTTCCCCAGCGGGTACGAGCAGTACTTC. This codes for CASSYFPSGYEQYF.

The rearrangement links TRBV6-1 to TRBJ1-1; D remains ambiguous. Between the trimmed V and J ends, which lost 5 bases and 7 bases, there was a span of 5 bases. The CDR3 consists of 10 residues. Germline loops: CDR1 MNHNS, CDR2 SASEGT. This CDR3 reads CASSNLEAFF. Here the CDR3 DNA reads TGTGCCAGCAGTAATCTTGAAGCTTTCTTT.

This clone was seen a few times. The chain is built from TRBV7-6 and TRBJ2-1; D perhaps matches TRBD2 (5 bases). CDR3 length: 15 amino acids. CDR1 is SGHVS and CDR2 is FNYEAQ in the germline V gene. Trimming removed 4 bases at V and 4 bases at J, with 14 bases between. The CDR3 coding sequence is TGTGCCAGCAGCTCCCCACTAGGATCTTACAATGAGCAGTTCTTC. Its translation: CASSSPLGSYNEQFF.

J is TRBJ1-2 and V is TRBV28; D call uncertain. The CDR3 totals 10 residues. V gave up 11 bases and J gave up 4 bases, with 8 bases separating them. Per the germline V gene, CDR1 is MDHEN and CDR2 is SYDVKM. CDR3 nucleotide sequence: TGTGCCGCGGGCGGCTATGGCTACACCTTC. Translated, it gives CAAGGYGYTF.

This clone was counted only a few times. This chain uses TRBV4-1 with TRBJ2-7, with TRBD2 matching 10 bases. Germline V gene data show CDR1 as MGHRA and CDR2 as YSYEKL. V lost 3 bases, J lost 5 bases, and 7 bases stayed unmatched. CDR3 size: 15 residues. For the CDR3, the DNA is TGCGCCAGCAGCCACGTACTAGCGGGATCTGACGAGCAGTACTTC. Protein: CASSHVLAGSDEQYF.

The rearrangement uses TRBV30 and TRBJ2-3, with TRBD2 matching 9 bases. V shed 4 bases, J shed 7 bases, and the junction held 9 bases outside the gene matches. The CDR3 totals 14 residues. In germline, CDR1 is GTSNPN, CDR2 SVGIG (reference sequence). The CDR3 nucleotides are TGTGCCTGGATTATCAGCGGGAGGCCGTATACGCAGTATTTT. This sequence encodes CAWIISGRPYTQYF.

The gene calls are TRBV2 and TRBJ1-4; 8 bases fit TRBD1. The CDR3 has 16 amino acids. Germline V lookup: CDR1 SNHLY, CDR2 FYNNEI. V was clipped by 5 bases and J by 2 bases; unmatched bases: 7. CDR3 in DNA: TGTGCCAGCAGTAAGGGAGGGACAGGTACTAATGAAAAACTGTTTTTT. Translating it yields CASSKGGTGTNEKLFF.

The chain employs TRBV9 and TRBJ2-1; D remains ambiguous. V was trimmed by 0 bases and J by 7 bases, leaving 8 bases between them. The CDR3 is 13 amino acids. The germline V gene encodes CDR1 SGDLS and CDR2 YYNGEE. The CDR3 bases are TGTGCCAGCAGCGTAGGGAGTGAAAATGAGCAGTTCTTC. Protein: CASSVGSENEQFF.

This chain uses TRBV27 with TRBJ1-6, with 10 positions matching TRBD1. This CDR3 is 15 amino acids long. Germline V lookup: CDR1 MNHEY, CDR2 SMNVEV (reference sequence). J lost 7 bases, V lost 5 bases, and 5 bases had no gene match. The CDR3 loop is CASSPWTGGNSPLHF. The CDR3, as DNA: TGTGCCAGCAGTCCATGGACAGGGGGGAATTCACCCCTCCACTTT.

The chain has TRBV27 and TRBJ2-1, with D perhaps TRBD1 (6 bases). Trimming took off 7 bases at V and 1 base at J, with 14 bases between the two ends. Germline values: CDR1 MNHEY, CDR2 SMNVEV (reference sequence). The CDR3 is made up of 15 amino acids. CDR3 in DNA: TGTGCCAGCAACGCGGACAGAAGTTCCTACAATGAGCAGTTCTTC. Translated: CASNADRSSYNEQFF.

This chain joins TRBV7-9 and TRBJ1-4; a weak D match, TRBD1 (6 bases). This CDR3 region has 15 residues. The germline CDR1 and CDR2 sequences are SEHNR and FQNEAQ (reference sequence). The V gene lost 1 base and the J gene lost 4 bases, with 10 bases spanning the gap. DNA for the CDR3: TGTGCCAGCAGCTTAGAGACAGGATTTAATGAAAAACTGTTTTTT. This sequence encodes CASSLETGFNEKLFF.

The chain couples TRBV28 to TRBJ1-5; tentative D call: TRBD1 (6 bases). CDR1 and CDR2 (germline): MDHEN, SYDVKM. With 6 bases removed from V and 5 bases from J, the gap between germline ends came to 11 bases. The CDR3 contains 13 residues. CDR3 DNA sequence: TGTGCCAGCAGGGTACAGGGTTATCAGCCCCAGCATTTT. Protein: CASRVQGYQPQHF.